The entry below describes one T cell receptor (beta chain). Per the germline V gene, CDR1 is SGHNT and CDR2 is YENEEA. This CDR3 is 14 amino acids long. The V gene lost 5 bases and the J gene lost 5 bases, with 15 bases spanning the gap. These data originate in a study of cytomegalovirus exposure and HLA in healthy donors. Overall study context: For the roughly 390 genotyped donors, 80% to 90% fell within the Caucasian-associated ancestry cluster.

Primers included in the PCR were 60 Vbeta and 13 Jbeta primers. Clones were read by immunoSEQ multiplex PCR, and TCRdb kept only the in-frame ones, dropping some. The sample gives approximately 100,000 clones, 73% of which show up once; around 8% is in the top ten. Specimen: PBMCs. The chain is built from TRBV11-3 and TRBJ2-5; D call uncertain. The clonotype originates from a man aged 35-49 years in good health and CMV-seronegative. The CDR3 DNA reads TGTGCCAGCAGCGGCACTAACCCCGGGGAGACCCAGTACTTC. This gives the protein CASSGTNPGETQYF.